Below are 30 T cell receptor beta chains sequenced from a single sample in a study of shared clonotypes between healthy human individuals. TCRdb's table, derived via immunoSEQ multiplex PCR, lists solely in-frame clones and lacks some. The sample holds about 2.3 million clones, about nine tenths seen once. The specimen was naive CD4+ T cells from PBMCs. Indicated subset: CD45RA+ positively selected. These receptor sequences come from a man aged 18 to 35 in good health. Some clones in this sample may be carry-over from other donors' samples.

The chain is built from TRBV7-2 and TRBJ2-1; D is unclear. V gave up 1 base and J gave up 8 bases, with 12 bases separating them. Germline values: CDR1 SGHTA, CDR2 FQGNSA. The length of the CDR3 is 14 residues. The CDR3 bases are TGTGCCAGCAGCTTAGTGGCCCTTCTGGATGAGCAGTTCTTC. It specifies CASSLVALLDEQFF.

CDR3 sequence (DNA): TGCAGCGTCGCCTTTTTCTATGGCTACACCTTC. It is translated as CSVAFFYGYTF. The chain couples TRBV29-1 to TRBJ1-2, with D hard to call. This CDR3 has 11 residues. Trimming cost V 6 bases and J 4 bases, with 9 bases left between them. Germline assignment: CDR1 SQVTM and CDR2 ANQGSEA. The full variable domain, completed using reference TRBV29-1 and TRBJ1-2, is SAVISQKPSRDICQRGTSLTIQCQVDSQVTMMFWYRQQPGQSLTLIATANQGSEATYESGFVIDKFPISRPNLTFSTLTVSNMSPEDSSIYLCSVAFFYGYTFGSGTRLTVV.

The J gene is TRBJ2-2, the V gene TRBV7-3; D might be TRBD2 (6 bases). V was cut by 2 bases and J by 6 bases, with 10 bases left in between. The CDR3 length is 14 residues. Germline V gene data show CDR1 as SGHTA and CDR2 as FQGTGA. The CDR3 sequence: CASSLRLVSGELFF. CDR3 DNA: TGTGCCAGCAGCTTACGACTAGTGTCCGGGGAGCTGTTTTTT.

The V call is TRBV6-1, the J call TRBJ1-4; D unclear. CDR1 is MNHNS and CDR2 is SASEGT in the germline V gene. V dropped 2 bases and J dropped 2 bases, with 12 bases sitting between them. The CDR3 spans 16 residues. CDR3 amino acids: CASSERIGLTNEKLFF. In nucleotides, the CDR3 is TGTGCCAGCAGTGAAAGAATCGGCCTGACTAATGAAAAACTGTTTTTT.

Notes on this clone: Other nucleotide sequences from this sample produce the same CDR3. This chain joins TRBV6-6 and TRBJ2-7, with D unresolved. The CDR3 contains 12 residues. Germline CDR1 reads MNHNY; CDR2 reads SVGAGI (reference sequence). V gave up 2 bases and J gave up 2 bases, with 4 bases separating them. The CDR3 loop is CASSYGTYEQYF. In DNA form, the CDR3 reads TGTGCCAGCAGTTACGGGACCTACGAGCAGTACTTC.

J is TRBJ2-1 and V is TRBV12-5; 9 positions agree with TRBD1. Losses at the gene ends were 4 bases for V and 4 bases for J; bases not matched to a gene: 5. This CDR3 contains 15 residues. Germline V gene lookup returns CDR1 LGHNT and CDR2 FRNRAP. The CDR3 nucleotides read TGTGCTAGTGGTTCAGGGGGGACAGGGTACAATGAGCAGTTCTTC. This gives the protein CASGSGGTGYNEQFF.

This clone was seen once. This chain links TRBV5-1 with TRBJ2-3; 11 bases map to TRBD2. The ends lost 4 bases at V and 2 bases at J; junction bases unmatched: 9. Looked up from germline, CDR1 is SGHRS and CDR2 is YFSETQ. This CDR3 comprises 17 residues. CDR3 sequence (DNA): TGCGCCAGCAGCCCGTCGGGACTAGCGGCGATCACAGATACGCAGTATTTT. Encoded protein: CASSPSGLAAITDTQYF.

Written as DNA, the CDR3 is TGTGCCTGGAATACAGGGGGCGCACCCGATACGCAGTATTTT. As protein: CAWNTGGAPDTQYF. The chain couples TRBV30 to TRBJ2-3, with TRBD1 matching 9 bases. The V gene end was trimmed by 4 bases and the J gene end by 6 bases; junction bases not matched to a gene: 8. The CDR3 is made up of 14 amino acids. CDR1 and CDR2 (germline): GTSNPN, SVGIG (reference sequence).

Only one count was recorded for this clone. The V call is TRBV6-1, the J call TRBJ2-7, with D perhaps matching TRBD2 (6 bases). V lost 7 bases and J lost 3, with 16 bases in between. The V gene's germline CDR1 is MNHNS and CDR2 SASEGT. This CDR3 is 14 amino acids long. The CDR3 bases are TGTGCCAGCAATCGCGGCGGGATGGTCTACGAGCAGTACTTC. Translated, it gives CASNRGGMVYEQYF.

The V and J genes are TRBV28 and TRBJ2-1; D possibly corresponds to TRBD1 (5 bases). The CDR3 has 15 residues. Between the trimmed V and J ends, which lost 3 bases and 3 bases, there was a span of 12 bases. CDR1 MDHEN and CDR2 SYDVKM come from the germline V gene. DNA of the CDR3: TGTGCCAGCAGTTTGGTCAGTCAGGGCTACAATGAGCAGTTCTTC. Residues: CASSLVSQGYNEQFF.

The chain couples TRBV11-2 to TRBJ1-5, with a weak D call TRBD1 (5 bases). From germline, CDR1 is SGHAT and CDR2 FQNNGV. V lost 5 bases, J lost 0 bases, and 14 bases lay in between. The CDR3 loop spans 16 amino acids. The CDR3, as DNA: TGTGCCAGCAGCCCTAGGGGCGGTTATAGCAATCAGCCCCAGCATTTT. Protein product: CASSPRGGYSNQPQHF.

The chain's CDR3 is CASSLGSGRATGELFF. The CDR3 DNA follows: TGTGCCAGCAGTTTAGGGAGCGGGAGGGCTACCGGGGAGCTGTTTTTT. This chain links TRBV28 with TRBJ2-2; 10 nucleotides agree with TRBD2. The CDR3 length is 16 residues. Germline loops: CDR1 MDHEN, CDR2 SYDVKM. The V and J ends lost 2 bases and 5 bases, in that order; junction bases with no gene match: 5. The entire variable domain, with the rest obtained from reference TRBV28 and TRBJ2-2, is as follows: DVKVTQSSRYLVKRTGEKVFLECVQDMDHENMFWYRQDPGLGLRLIYFSYDVKMKEKGDIPEGYSVSREKKERFSLILESASTNQTSMYLCASSLGSGRATGELFFGEGSRLTVL.

J is TRBJ2-7 and V is TRBV10-3; no firm D call. The CDR3 totals 15 residues. The V gene lost 0 bases and the J gene lost 0 bases, with 9 bases spanning the gap. CDR1 is ENHRY, CDR2 SYGVKD, per germline. The CDR3 coding sequence is TGTGCCATCAGTGAGTCTCGGGCGGCCTCCTACGAGCAGTACTTC. This gives the protein CAISESRAASYEQYF.

This chain's CDR3 is CASSQDLGQLYNSPLHF. CDR3 sequence (DNA): TGCGCCAGCAGCCAGGATTTGGGACAGCTTTATAATTCACCCCTCCACTTT. The gene calls are TRBV4-1 and TRBJ1-6; TRBD1 matches at 7 bases. Trimming removed 3 bases from V and 4 bases from J; junction bases left unmatched: 9. The germline V gene has CDR1 MGHRA and CDR2 YSYEKL. This CDR3 is 17 amino acids long.

The chain carries TRBV7-2 and TRBJ2-7; 11 bases agree with TRBD1. CDR1 is SGHTA, CDR2 FQGNSA, per germline. J gave up 4 bases and V 5 bases, and 10 bases lay outside the gene matches. The CDR3 is 16 amino acids. The DNA for the CDR3 is TGTGCCAGCAGCCTTTCCTTAGGGACAGGGGGTTACGAGCAGTACTTC. Protein product: CASSLSLGTGGYEQYF.

This clone was recorded only once. The chain is built from TRBV10-3 and TRBJ1-3, with 8 bases that match TRBD1. The CDR3 extends over 16 amino acids. V was clipped by 9 bases and J by 0 bases; unmatched bases: 10. In germline, CDR1 is ENHRY, CDR2 SYGVKD. This chain's CDR3 is CAIRDPGGSSGNTIYF. CDR3 DNA: TGTGCCATACGAGACCCAGGGGGCTCCTCTGGAAACACCATATATTTT.

The chain employs TRBV6-5 and TRBJ2-7; 14 nucleotides line up with TRBD2. V dropped 7 bases and J dropped 3; count of bases not matched to a gene: 2. Germline loops: CDR1 MNHEY, CDR2 SVGAGI. The CDR3 consists of 14 residues. In DNA, the CDR3 is TGTGCCAGCATAGGGACTAGCGGGAGCTACGAGCAGTACTTC. The encoded protein is CASIGTSGSYEQYF.

V usage is TRBV6-5 and J usage is TRBJ2-7; D might be TRBD1 or TRBD2, each matching 6 bases. Germline V gene lookup returns CDR1 MNHEY and CDR2 SVGAGI. The V and J ends lost 0 bases and 5 bases respectively, with 11 bases between them. The CDR3 is made up of 14 amino acids. CDR3 bases: TGTGCCAGCAGTTACTCGAGGGGGGACAACGAGCAGTACTTC. This translates into CASSYSRGDNEQYF.

The gene calls are TRBV21-1 and TRBJ2-5; the DNA was not used to check the table's D call, TRBD2. TRBV21-1 is noted as a pseudogene. The CDR3 contains 15 residues. The DNA for the CDR3 is TGTGCCAGCGTCCCGGGACTAGCGGGTTTGGAGACCCAGTACTTC. This sequence encodes CASVPGLAGLETQYF.

The chain carries TRBV5-4 and TRBJ2-1; 8 bases line up with TRBD2. Germline CDR1 and CDR2: SGHNT and YYREEE (reference sequence). This CDR3 is 14 amino acids long. CDR3 bases: TGTGCAGGGACTAACGGGGGGGGCGGCAATGAGCAGTTCTTC. It yields the protein CAGTNGGGGNEQFF.

This clone showed up just a few times. This sample also contains other DNA sequences that code for the same CDR3. The V gene is TRBV28, the J gene TRBJ1-5; tentatively, D is TRBD1 (5 bases). This CDR3 is built from 13 residues. Germline loops: CDR1 MDHEN, CDR2 SYDVKM. The germline V and J ends were trimmed by 2 bases and 5 bases, with 7 bases remaining between them. CDR3 nucleotides: TGTGCCAGCAGTTTACCAGGGTATCAGCCCCAGCATTTT. Amino acids: CASSLPGYQPQHF.

The gene calls are TRBV30 and TRBJ1-5; no definite D call. V was clipped by 1 base and J by 0 bases, with 10 bases between them. The germline V gene has CDR1 GTSNPN and CDR2 SVGIG (reference sequence). This CDR3 is 15 amino acids long. The CDR3 DNA follows: TGTGCCTGGAGTGCGGGAGACCTTAGCAATCAGCCCCAGCATTTT. This encodes CAWSAGDLSNQPQHF.

The chain combines TRBV5-4 with TRBJ1-4; 9 bases line up with TRBD1. V shed 3 bases, J shed 9 bases, and the junction held 6 bases outside the gene matches. Per germline, CDR1 SGHNT and CDR2 YYREEE (reference sequence). The CDR3 loop spans 14 amino acids. In nucleotides, the CDR3 is TGTGCCAGCAGCTCACCGGGACAGGGCCAAAAACTGTTTTTT. Amino acids: CASSSPGQGQKLFF.

The chain combines TRBV5-5 with TRBJ2-7; D is uncertain. Deletions cut 4 bases from V and 5 bases from J, with 10 bases between. CDR3 size: 12 residues. Germline assignment: CDR1 SGHKS and CDR2 YYEKEE (reference sequence). In DNA, the CDR3 is TGTGCCAGCAGCGTGAACATGAACGAGCAGTACTTC. It encodes CASSVNMNEQYF.

The J gene is TRBJ1-4, the V gene TRBV4-1; D remains ambiguous. The CDR3 covers 13 residues. V was pared by 1 base and J by 7 bases, with 7 bases between. The V gene's germline CDR1 is MGHRA and CDR2 YSYEKL. CDR3 residues: CASSQAAGEKLFF. In DNA, the CDR3 is TGCGCCAGCAGCCAAGCGGCAGGTGAAAAACTGTTTTTT.

V usage is TRBV11-1 and J usage is TRBJ1-2; TRBD1 might be the D (6 bases). With 6 bases removed from V and 6 bases from J, the gap between germline ends came to 17 bases. Germline V gene sequence: CDR1 SGHAT, CDR2 FQDESV (reference sequence). The CDR3 contains 14 residues. The CDR3, as DNA: TGTGCCAGCAGGCAAACCTCGGGGGGCGATGGCTACACCTTC. The encoded protein is CASRQTSGGDGYTF.

The CDR3 DNA reads TGTGCCAGCCCCGGGGGCGGGGCCCAGTACTTC. Protein: CASPGGGAQYF. The chain employs TRBV28 and TRBJ2-7, with D perhaps given as TRBD1 or TRBD2 (6 bases each). The CDR3 is 11 residues long. V gave up 8 bases and J gave up 10 bases, with 15 bases separating them. From germline, CDR1 is MDHEN and CDR2 SYDVKM.

This clone was observed once. V is TRBV5-4 and J is TRBJ2-7; D might be TRBD1 (7 bases). Per the germline V gene, CDR1 is SGHNT and CDR2 is YYREEE (reference sequence). V was pared by 7 bases and J by 5 bases, with 16 bases between. The length of the CDR3 is 13 residues. CDR3 protein: CASRGQGGDEQYF. The CDR3 nucleotides read TGTGCCAGCCGAGGGCAGGGGGGCGACGAGCAGTACTTC.

Notes on this clone: Other nucleotide sequences from this sample produce the same CDR3. This sequence joins TRBV5-1 and TRBJ2-3, with 9 bases identical to TRBD2. The CDR3 consists of 14 residues. The J segment lost 4 bases and the V segment lost 0 bases, leaving 0 bases of the junction unmatched. CDR1 and CDR2 from the germline V gene are SGHRS and YFSETQ. The CDR3 here is CASSLGGRADTQYF. Written as DNA, the CDR3 is TGCGCCAGCAGCTTGGGCGGGAGGGCAGATACGCAGTATTTT.

This clone was recorded a few times. This rearrangement joins TRBV5-1 to TRBJ1-1; D not resolved. V shed 2 bases and J shed 5 bases, with 10 bases lying between them. Germline assignment: CDR1 SGHRS and CDR2 YFSETQ. This CDR3 contains 13 residues. The CDR3 region has the DNA TGCGCCAGCAGCTTCCGGGCTGGGACTGAAGCTTTCTTT. Protein: CASSFRAGTEAFF.